The 13 T cell receptor beta chains below come from one sample, sequenced in a study of cytomegalovirus exposure and HLA in healthy donors (dated by TCRdb to 2016 to 2017). Library preparation used the immunoSEQ multiplex PCR assay. A mixture of 60 forward primers for TCR Vbeta segments and 13 reverse primers for TCR Jbeta segments was used in the multiplex PCR. In its TCRdb copy, this immuneACCESS table keeps in-frame sequences only and misses some clones. Where compared with another copy, unresolved V genes explain less than half of these, and the others have no known cause. The sample table contains under 200,000 clones; only one count was recorded for over 75% of them. Around 15% of the sample belongs to the ten largest clones. Sequencing used PBMCs. Receptors originate from a man aged 45 to 65 in good health and CMV-seropositive.

J is TRBJ2-7 and V is TRBV4-1; 7 nucleotides line up with TRBD2. V lost 1 base to trimming and J lost 1 base; unmatched junction nucleotides: 13. This CDR3 has 18 amino acids. The germline CDR1 and CDR2 sequences are MGHRA and YSYEKL. The CDR3 DNA follows: TGCGCCAGCAGCCAAGGGGGAGGAGCGGGGAGGCTTTCCTACGAGCAGTACTTC. The encoded protein is CASSQGGGAGRLSYEQYF.

J is TRBJ2-1 and V is TRBV5-1; perhaps TRBD1 as D (5 bases). Looked up from germline, CDR1 is SGHRS and CDR2 is YFSETQ. V shed 1 base and J shed 0 bases, with 17 bases lying between them. This CDR3 contains 18 residues. CDR3 coding DNA: TGCGCCAGCAGCTTGCGGTCTGCGACAGAATTCTCCTACAATGAGCAGTTCTTC. Translation gives CASSLRSATEFSYNEQFF.

This clone was detected only once. V and J are TRBV5-5 and TRBJ1-5, with D perhaps TRBD1 (5 bases). The CDR3 contains 16 residues. Germline V lookup: CDR1 SGHKS, CDR2 YYEKEE (reference sequence). With 0 bases removed from V and 2 bases from J, the gap between germline ends came to 12 bases. This CDR3 is CASSLGGTGGNQPQHF. DNA for the CDR3: TGTGCCAGCAGCTTGGGCGGGACTGGGGGCAATCAGCCCCAGCATTTT. The whole variable domain, remainder taken from reference TRBV5-5 and TRBJ1-5, is DAGVTQSPTHLIKTRGQQVTLRCSPISGHKSVSWYQQVLGQGPQFIFQYYEKEERGRGNFPDRFSARQFPNYSSELNVNALLLGDSALYLCASSLGGTGGNQPQHFGDGTRLSIL.

The chain recombines TRBV30 with TRBJ1-2, with 10 nucleotides matching TRBD1. V shed 7 bases, J shed 2 bases, and the junction held 13 bases outside the gene matches. The CDR3 has 16 residues. Germline CDR1 GTSNPN, CDR2 SVGIG (reference sequence). CDR3: CALAGTGALGNYGYTF. For the CDR3, the DNA is TGTGCCTTGGCCGGGACAGGGGCATTAGGCAACTATGGCTACACCTTC.

The chain's CDR3 is CASSQARDSYQPQHF. Written as DNA, the CDR3 is TGTGCCAGCAGCCAAGCCCGGGACAGTTATCAGCCCCAGCATTTT. This chain connects TRBV7-2 to TRBJ1-5, with 7 bases matching TRBD1. The CDR3 has 15 amino acids. The V and J ends lost 5 bases and 5 bases, in that order; junction bases with no gene match: 9. The germline gives CDR1 SGHTA, CDR2 FQGNSA.

The rearrangement uses TRBV7-9 and TRBJ1-1; weak D call: TRBD1 (5 bases). CDR3 length equals 14 residues. Trimming stripped 5 bases from V and 3 bases from J, with 13 bases between. CDR1 and CDR2 from the germline V gene are SEHNR and FQNEAQ (reference sequence). The CDR3 bases are TGTGCCAGCAGCCTCCCGTGGGGGGACACTGAAGCTTTCTTT. Translating gives CASSLPWGDTEAFF.

This clone was seen a few times. The chain combines TRBV19 with TRBJ1-1; unclear D gene. V gave up 4 bases and J gave up 1 base, with 7 bases separating them. CDR3 size: 13 residues. CDR1 LNHDA and CDR2 SQIVND come from the germline V gene (reference sequence). The DNA for the CDR3 is TGTGCCAGTAGTAATAGAGCGAACACTGAAGCTTTCTTT. It yields the protein CASSNRANTEAFF.

The V call is TRBV7-9, the J call TRBJ2-7, with 8 bases matching TRBD2. In germline, CDR1 is SEHNR, CDR2 FQNEAQ (reference sequence). The CDR3 is 13 residues long. The V segment lost 2 bases and the J segment 5 bases; nucleotides outside the gene matches: 2. The CDR3 coding sequence is TGTGCCAGCAGCTTATTAGCGGGGAACGAGCAGTACGTC. The encoded protein is CASSLLAGNEQYV.

This rearrangement joins TRBV5-4 to TRBJ2-5; D is undetermined. Per the germline V gene, CDR1 is SGHNT and CDR2 is YYREEE (reference sequence). The CDR3 has 15 residues. Trimming shortened V by 4 bases and J by 4 bases, and 17 bases separated the two germline ends. In DNA form, the CDR3 reads TGTGCCAGCAGCCCCCGGAGAGATAGAGGAGAGACCCAGTACTTC. The encoded protein is CASSPRRDRGETQYF.

The chain recombines TRBV5-5 with TRBJ1-2; TRBD1 matches at 7 bases. The CDR3 is 13 amino acids. The V gene end was trimmed by 0 bases and the J gene end by 8 bases; junction bases not matched to a gene: 4. Germline V CDR1 and CDR2: SGHKS, YYEKEE (reference sequence). The CDR3 protein is CASSLGQGEGYTF. CDR3 DNA: TGTGCCAGCAGCTTGGGGCAGGGGGAAGGCTACACCTTC.

The J gene is TRBJ1-4, the V gene TRBV5-1; D may be TRBD1 (5 bases). V was pared by 4 bases and J by 0 bases, with 10 bases between. This CDR3 has 15 residues. Germline CDR1 and CDR2: SGHRS and YFSETQ. The CDR3: CASSLGHATNEKLFF. Written as DNA, the CDR3 is TGCGCCAGCAGCCTCGGACACGCAACTAATGAAAAACTGTTTTTT.

The chain is built from TRBV5-6 and TRBJ1-5; a possible D gene is TRBD1 (5 bases). Germline CDR1 reads SGHDT; CDR2 reads YYEEEE. V was cut by 2 bases and J by 8 bases, with 14 bases left in between. CDR3 length: 14 residues. The CDR3 DNA is TGTGCCAGCAGCTTAATATCAGGGTTTGAGCCCCAGCATTTT. This encodes CASSLISGFEPQHF.

This clone has just a few counts. The rearrangement links TRBV27 to TRBJ1-2; unclear D gene. Germline assignment: CDR1 MNHEY and CDR2 SMNVEV (reference sequence). V was pared by 6 bases and J by 2 bases, with 13 bases between. The CDR3 covers 14 residues. CDR3: CASRAAGNNYGYTF. The DNA for the CDR3 is TGTGCCAGCAGGGCGGCCGGGAACAACTATGGCTACACCTTC.